This record covers a single T cell receptor (beta chain). MiXCR, run by TCRdb on the RT-PCR reads, gives a single entry per CDR3 protein. The sample lists about 680,000 distinct CDR3 sequences; 12% to 15% were seen once. There are 16 residues in the CDR3. V was clipped by 8 bases and J by 0 bases, with 17 bases between them. This clonotype was obtained from a female donor in good health, serving as a healthy control. The chain has TRBV12-3 or TRBV12-4 and TRBJ1-3; maybe TRBD1 (6 bases). Sample: memory CD4+ T cells from blood. This chain's CDR3 is CASGGKGGSSGNTIYF. In DNA, the CDR3 is TGTGCCAGCGGGGGTAAGGGGGGGAGCTCTGGAAACACCATATATTTT.